This T cell receptor beta chain was profiled in a study of vaccination and CD4 T cells after COVID-19. For the study at large: Subjects got two shots of BNT162b2 or mRNA-1273 vaccine.

The Oncomine TCR Beta short-read assay was applied to DNA of cultured CD4+ T cells. TCRdb called the PCR reads again in MiXCR, with one record for every CDR3 protein. The repertoire includes some 10,000 distinct CDR3 sequences, 60% of them detected once, and around 11% sits in the top ten. Treatment noted: approximately nine-day PBMC culture with coronavirus spike peptide pools or control peptides (ViraFEST assay). This clonotype was seen more than once but under ten times. Its antigen is not known. V lost 3 bases, J lost 2 bases, and 12 bases lay in between. This CDR3 spans 14 amino acids. CDR1 and CDR2 (germline): DFQATT, SNEGSKA (reference sequence).

This clonotype originated in a human donor with COVID-19. The sample here was cultured CD4+ T cells from blood, taken after SARS-CoV-2 vaccination. The chain uses TRBV20-1 and TRBJ2-3; tentative D call: TRBD2 (5 bases). This chain's CDR3 is CSASFEGTTDTQYF. The DNA for the CDR3 is TGCAGTGCTAGTTTTGAGGGAACCACAGATACGCAGTATTTT.